These T cell receptor beta chains were read from a single sample in a study of T cell responses to AZD1222 COVID-19 vaccine. Using immunoSEQ multiplex PCR, the repertoire was profiled, and TCRdb retains in-frame clones only, with some absent. The table includes 100,000 to 150,000 clones, 94% detected once. The sample in question was peripheral blood, obtained on day 0 of AZD1222 vaccination. These TCRs come from an adult in good health. CDR3s include the opening cysteine and the closing phenylalanine or tryptophan. D genes are given only for firm matches. A clone size is listed for some rows: how often the clone was seen (once, few, many), or a class if it is expanded.

TGTGCCAGCAGCCAAGATGGGGTCGGGCCAAACAATGAGCAGTTCTTC | CASSQDGVGPNNEQFF | TRBJ2-1 | NA | TRBV4-2 | NA
TGTGCCAGCAGTAGCACAGGGGCCATACCGGATGAGCAGTTCTTC | CASSSTGAIPDEQFF | TRBJ2-1 | TRBD1 | TRBV2 | NA
TGTGCCAGCAGTTTCGGGGGACAGGGCGCTTTCTTT | CASSFGGQGAFF | TRBJ1-1 | TRBD1 | TRBV12-3/TRBV12-4 | NA
TGTGCCAGCGGGGGACAACTCGGACTTAATTCACCCCTCCACTTT | CASGGQLGLNSPLHF | TRBJ1-6 | NA | TRBV28 | once
TGTGCCTGGAGTGGTAGCGGGAACTCCTACAATGAGCAGTTCTTC | CAWSGSGNSYNEQFF | TRBJ2-1 | TRBD2 | TRBV30 | once
TGCGCCAGCAGCCAAGATAGGATGAGGAGCTCCTACAATGAGCAGTTCTTC | CASSQDRMRSSYNEQFF | TRBJ2-1 | NA | TRBV4-1 | NA
TGCGCCAGCAGTGGGGGGTTGACTGTCCAAGAATTCGTCGAGCAGTACTTC | CASSGGLTVQEFVEQYF | TRBJ2-7 | NA | TRBV10-1 | once
TGTGCCAGCAGCACCGGACTAGCGGAATACACAGATACGCAGTATTTT | CASSTGLAEYTDTQYF | TRBJ2-3 | TRBD2 | TRBV5-4 | NA
TGTGCCAGCAGCGCTACCACATTGGGCATTCAGTACTTC | CASSATTLGIQYF | TRBJ2-4 | NA | TRBV7-2 | NA
TGCGCCAGCAGCTATTACGGGGGGAACACTGAAGCTTTCTTT | CASSYYGGNTEAFF | TRBJ1-1 | NA | TRBV5-1 | few
TGTGCCAGCAGCTCGTCTGGGACAGGCTACGAGCAGTACTTC | CASSSSGTGYEQYF | TRBJ2-7 | TRBD1 | TRBV5-8 | few
TGTGCCAGCAGTTTATGGTCTAGAGGGGACACTGAAGCTTTCTTT | CASSLWSRGDTEAFF | TRBJ1-1 | NA | TRBV27 | NA
TGTGCCAGCAGCTTCACCCCTGCGGGAGGGCCATACGAGCAGTACTTC | CASSFTPAGGPYEQYF | TRBJ2-7 | TRBD2 | TRBV7-9 | NA
TGTGCCAGCAGCGCGGGCTTCTATAATTCACCCCTCCACTTT | CASSAGFYNSPLHF | TRBJ1-6 | NA | TRBV5-8 | NA
TGTGCCAGCAGCCCGCTCGGGGTCCCGAACACTGAAGCTTTCTTT | CASSPLGVPNTEAFF | TRBJ1-1 | NA | TRBV7-9 | NA
TGTGCCAGTAGATGGGACAGGGGAAATTCACCCCTCCACTTT | CASRWDRGNSPLHF | TRBJ1-6 | TRBD1 | TRBV19 | NA
TGTGCCAGCAGCTTGCCGGGACATAGATACGAGCAGTACTTC | CASSLPGHRYEQYF | TRBJ2-7 | NA | TRBV27 | NA
TGTGCCAGCAGGGGGTGGGACACCATATATTTT | CASRGWDTIYF | TRBJ1-3 | NA | TRBV2 | NA
TGCGCCAGCAGTGATATTTATGGCTACACCTTC | CASSDIYGYTF | TRBJ1-2 | NA | TRBV10-2 | NA
TGTGCCAGTAGTATAGGCAGGTCCTCTGGAAACACCATATATTTT | CASSIGRSSGNTIYF | TRBJ1-3 | NA | TRBV19 | NA
TGTGCCAGCAGCCCGACACGGGCAGTCGCCGCTTTCTTT | CASSPTRAVAAFF | TRBJ1-1 | NA | TRBV27 | NA
TGTGCCAGCAGCCAGTTTTTGAACACCTACGAGCAGTACTTC | CASSQFLNTYEQYF | TRBJ2-7 | NA | TRBV14 | NA
TGTGCCAGCACCCCCGGGGTAGGGGATAATTCACCCCTCCACTTT | CASTPGVGDNSPLHF | TRBJ1-6 | NA | TRBV7-9 | NA
TGTGCCTCAGATCGGGGACAGGGGGGTATTCAAGAGCAGTACTTC | CASDRGQGGIQEQYF | TRBJ2-7 | TRBD1 | TRBV30 | NA
TGTGCCAGCAGTTACTCTTCTAGCGCGAACACCGGGGAGCTGTTTTTT | CASSYSSSANTGELFF | TRBJ2-2 | NA | TRBV6-5 | once
TGTGCCAGCGGTACTGTACAGGGGCCAGGGGACATTCAGTACTTC | CASGTVQGPGDIQYF | TRBJ2-4 | TRBD1 | TRBV7-9 | NA
TGTGCCAGCAGAGTCGTTACAGGGTCGGTCTTATCACTTAATGGGGGTGAGCAGTTCTTC | CASRVVTGSVLSLNGGEQFF | TRBJ2-1 | NA | TRBV2 | NA
TGTGCCAGCACGGGCGGACCACAAGAGACCCAGTACTTC | CASTGGPQETQYF | TRBJ2-5 | NA | TRBV28 | NA
TGTGCCAGCAGCCTACAGGGGGGGATCACTGAAGCTTTCTTT | CASSLQGGITEAFF | TRBJ1-1 | TRBD1 | TRBV6-5 | NA
TGTGCCAGCAGCTTGGGGCTGGGGACCCCCGTCAATGAGCAGTTCTTC | CASSLGLGTPVNEQFF | TRBJ2-1 | NA | TRBV5-4 | NA
TGTGCCAGCAGCTTAGGGGACTCTAGCACAGATACGCAGTATTTT | CASSLGDSSTDTQYF | TRBJ2-3 | NA | TRBV7-9 | NA
TGTGCCAGTAGTGTGGTACACAGGCCTCATCGCGGTGATGAGCAGTTCTTC | CASSVVHRPHRGDEQFF | TRBJ2-1 | NA | TRBV19 | NA
TGTGCCTTCGAGGTCGGGACAGACTATGGCTACACCTTC | CAFEVGTDYGYTF | TRBJ1-2 | TRBD1 | TRBV30 | once
TGTGCCAGCGGTCCATCGGGTCAGATGAGTGGCTACACCTTC | CASGPSGQMSGYTF | TRBJ1-2 | NA | TRBV3-1/TRBV3-2 | NA
TGTGCCAGCAGTGAGAGTAGACCTAACTATGGCTACACCTTC | CASSESRPNYGYTF | TRBJ1-2 | NA | TRBV6-1 | NA
TGTGCCAGCTCACCACGGGCAGGGGGCGCGGGAGGAGGCAAAAATGAGCAGTTCTTC | CASSPRAGGAGGGKNEQFF | TRBJ2-1 | NA | TRBV18 | NA
TGTGCCAGCAGCTCAACGAGAGGAAAAGAGACCCAGTACTTC | CASSSTRGKETQYF | TRBJ2-5 | NA | TRBV7-9 | NA
TGTGCCAGCAGCTTTCCCGGGGATTCACCCCTCCACTTT | CASSFPGDSPLHF | TRBJ1-6 | NA | TRBV7-9 | NA
TGTGCCAGCAGTTACACAAGGACAGGGACTGGCTACACCTTC | CASSYTRTGTGYTF | TRBJ1-2 | TRBD1 | TRBV6-5 | NA
TGTGCCAGCAGTTCCTACTGGAGCTCCTACAATGAGCAGTTCTTC | CASSSYWSSYNEQFF | TRBJ2-1 | NA | TRBV13 | NA
TGTGCCAGTAGCAGGGACAGGGGAACCCCCCAATTGCCCCAGCATTTT | CASSRDRGTPQLPQHF | TRBJ1-5 | TRBD1 | TRBV19 | NA
TGCAGCGGTGGACTAGCGGGAGGGGGGGCCTACAATGAGCAGTTCTTC | CSGGLAGGGAYNEQFF | TRBJ2-1 | TRBD2 | TRBV29-1 | NA
TGTGCCAGCAGCTTAGTTGCTAGCGGGAGGGTTTCTGAGCAGTTCTTC | CASSLVASGRVSEQFF | TRBJ2-1 | TRBD2 | TRBV7-2 | NA
TGTGCCAGCAGGGTGACTAGCTCATACGAGCAGTACTTC | CASRVTSSYEQYF | TRBJ2-7 | TRBD2 | TRBV2 | NA
TGCGCCAGCAGCGAAATCCGGGACCTCGGGGGATATGGCTACACCTTC | CASSEIRDLGGYGYTF | TRBJ1-2 | NA | TRBV4-3 | NA